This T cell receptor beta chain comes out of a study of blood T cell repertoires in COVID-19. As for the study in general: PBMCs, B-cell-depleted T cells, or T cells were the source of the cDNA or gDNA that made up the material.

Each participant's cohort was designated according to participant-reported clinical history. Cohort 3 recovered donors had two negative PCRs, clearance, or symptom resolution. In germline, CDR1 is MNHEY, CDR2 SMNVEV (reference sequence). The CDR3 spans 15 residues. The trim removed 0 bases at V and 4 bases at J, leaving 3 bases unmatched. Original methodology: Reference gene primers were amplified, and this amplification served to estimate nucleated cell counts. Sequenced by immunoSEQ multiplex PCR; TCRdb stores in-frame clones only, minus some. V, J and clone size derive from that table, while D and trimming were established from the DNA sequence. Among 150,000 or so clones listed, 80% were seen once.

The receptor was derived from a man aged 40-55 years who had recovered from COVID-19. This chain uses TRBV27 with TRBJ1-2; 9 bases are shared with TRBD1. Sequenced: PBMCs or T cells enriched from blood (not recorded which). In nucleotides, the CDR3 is TGTGCCAGCAGTTTATCAGGGACAGGGCCCTATGGCTACACCTTC. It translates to CASSLSGTGPYGYTF.